One sample yielded the 26 T cell receptor beta chains listed below, sequenced in a study of early T cells in non-severe SARS-CoV-2 infection. A single record per CDR3 protein comes from TCRdb applying MiXCR to the 5' RACE reads. The sample contains 50,000 to 75,000 distinct CDR3 sequences, approximately 6% of which appear only once. The sequencing here drew on whole blood, taken at baseline. Receptors were obtained from an adult who was a healthcare worker with PCR-confirmed SARS-CoV-2 infection or an uninfected control (not recorded which).

The V call is TRBV24-1, the J call TRBJ1-4; D perhaps matches TRBD1 (6 bases). Trimming cost V 2 bases and J 0 bases, with 9 bases left between them. The CDR3 has 16 residues. From germline, CDR1 is KGHDR and CDR2 SFDVKD. Written as DNA, the CDR3 is TGTGCCACCAGTGATTCAGAGGGGGCAACTAATGAAAAACTGTTTTTT. Its translation: CATSDSEGATNEKLFF.

This clonotype was counted ten times or more. This sequence joins TRBV19 and TRBJ1-5; possible D gene TRBD1, 5 bases. Germline V gene sequence: CDR1 LNHDA, CDR2 SQIVND (reference sequence). The V gene lost 5 bases and the J gene lost 4 bases, with 12 bases spanning the gap. The CDR3 is made up of 14 amino acids. In DNA form, the CDR3 reads TGTGCCAGTAGTGGGGGGGGTGCGAATCAGCCCCAGCATTTT. Translated: CASSGGGANQPQHF. Drawing the rest from reference TRBV19 and TRBJ1-5, the complete variable domain is DGGITQSPKYLFRKEGQNVTLSCEQNLNHDAMYWYRQDPGQGLRLIYYSQIVNDFQKGDIAEGYSVSREKKESFPLTVTSAQKNPTAFYLCASSGGGANQPQHFGDGTRLSIL.

There are many counts of this clonotype. The chain uses TRBV20-1 and TRBJ2-3; D is possibly TRBD2 (6 bases). Trimming shortened V by 4 bases and J by 2 bases, and 22 bases separated the two germline ends. CDR1 and CDR2 from the germline V gene are DFQATT and SNEGSKA (reference sequence). The CDR3 is 17 amino acids. In DNA, the CDR3 is TGCAGTGCTATTATCCCCCAAACTAGCAGGCCCACAGATACGCAGTATTTT. It specifies CSAIIPQTSRPTDTQYF.

V and J are TRBV28 and TRBJ1-1; a weak D match, TRBD1 (5 bases). Germline CDR1 MDHEN, CDR2 SYDVKM. This CDR3 is built from 16 residues. The germline V and J ends were trimmed by 2 bases and 2 bases, with 15 bases remaining between them. The DNA of the CDR3 is TGTGCCAGCAGTTTAAATCTCAGGGCGGGTAACACTGAAGCTTTCTTT. Its translation: CASSLNLRAGNTEAFF.

This clonotype was seen ten or more times. The J gene is TRBJ1-3, the V gene TRBV27; no reliable D call. Trimming cost V 0 bases and J 0 bases, with 9 bases left between them. The CDR3 has 16 amino acids. Germline CDR1 and CDR2: MNHEY and SMNVEV (reference sequence). The CDR3 DNA is TGTGCCAGCAGTTTATCGTTCAGTCACTCTGGAAACACCATATATTTT. It codes for CASSLSFSHSGNTIYF.

This clonotype came up many times. The genes are TRBV20-1 and TRBJ1-5; D is possibly TRBD1 (5 bases). The germline CDR1 and CDR2 sequences are DFQATT and SNEGSKA (reference sequence). The V end was cut by 1 base, the J end by 6 bases, with 13 bases between. This CDR3 region has 14 residues. Here the CDR3 reads CSARGAGLSQPQHF. The CDR3 DNA follows: TGCAGTGCTAGAGGCGCAGGGTTGAGTCAGCCCCAGCATTTT.

This clonotype was seen more than once but under ten times. The chain links TRBV4-1 to TRBJ1-5; D uncertain. CDR1 is MGHRA and CDR2 is YSYEKL in the germline V gene. The CDR3 is 16 residues long. Deletions cut 0 bases from V and 0 bases from J, with 9 bases between. CDR3 sequence reads: CASSQDDQYSNQPQHF. CDR3 coding DNA: TGCGCCAGCAGCCAAGATGACCAATATAGCAATCAGCCCCAGCATTTT.

The CDR3 region has the DNA TGTGCCAGCAGCCAAGGGGGCAGATCCTATGGCTACACCTTC. Protein sequence: CASSQGGRSYGYTF. V is TRBV3-1 and J is TRBJ1-2; D is perhaps TRBD1 (5 bases). The CDR3 has 14 amino acids. The V end was cut by 1 base, the J end by 4 bases, with 10 bases between. The germline gives CDR1 LGHDT, CDR2 YNNKEL (reference sequence).

The chain carries TRBV28 and TRBJ2-7; tentatively, D is TRBD1 (5 bases). Germline CDR1 and CDR2: MDHEN and SYDVKM. Deletions cut 7 bases from V and 6 bases from J, with 19 bases between. This CDR3 has 14 residues. The CDR3 here is CASTAGAVQGEQYF. The CDR3 DNA sequence: TGTGCCAGCACCGCCGGCGCAGTCCAGGGCGAGCAGTACTTC.

In this sample, this clonotype turned up many times. This chain joins TRBV20-1 and TRBJ2-1; TRBD2 agrees at 8 bases. This CDR3 comprises 11 residues. Unmatched junction bases numbered 1, after V lost 4 bases and J lost 8 bases. Germline loops: CDR1 DFQATT, CDR2 SNEGSKA (reference sequence). In nucleotides, the CDR3 is TGCAGTGCTATGACTAGCGATGAGCAGTTCTTC. It yields the protein CSAMTSDEQFF.

The table lists this clonotype with many counts. V and J are TRBV6-6 and TRBJ2-3; 14 bases align to TRBD2. CDR3 size: 17 residues. The germline gives CDR1 MNHNY, CDR2 SVGAGI (reference sequence). The V segment lost 7 bases and the J segment 2 bases; nucleotides outside the gene matches: 8. In DNA, the CDR3 is TGTGCCAGCAAAAGACTAGCGGGAGGGGGCTCCACAGATACGCAGTATTTT. Its protein product is CASKRLAGGGSTDTQYF.

This clonotype was seen a few times. The chain joins TRBV4-3 to TRBJ1-2; D may be TRBD1 (5 bases). The CDR3 loop spans 14 amino acids. Trimming took off 4 bases at V and 6 bases at J, with 15 bases between the two ends. Germline lookup yields CDR1 LGHNA and CDR2 YSLEER. CDR3 DNA: TGCGCCAGCAGCCCGGCGGGGCTACGAGATGGCTACACCTTC. This sequence encodes CASSPAGLRDGYTF.

The chain couples TRBV5-1 to TRBJ2-5; D uncertain. The V gene's germline CDR1 is SGHRS and CDR2 YFSETQ. The CDR3 spans 13 residues. Trimming took off 5 bases at V and 3 bases at J, with 11 bases between the two ends. The CDR3 DNA reads TGCGCCAGCAGGGTCATAAGCGAAGAGACCCAGTACTTC. It yields the protein CASRVISEETQYF.

The chain recombines TRBV28 with TRBJ1-6, with a weak D call TRBD1 (5 bases). V gave up 2 bases and J gave up 3 bases, with 14 bases separating them. This CDR3 is 17 amino acids long. The germline V gene encodes CDR1 MDHEN and CDR2 SYDVKM. CDR3 residues: CASSLSFAQGYNSPLHF. The CDR3 bases are TGTGCCAGCAGTTTAAGCTTTGCGCAGGGCTATAATTCACCCCTCCACTTT. The full variable domain, in which reference TRBV28 and TRBJ1-6 provide the parts outside the CDR3, is DVKVTQSSRYLVKRTGEKVFLECVQDMDHENMFWYRQDPGLGLRLIYFSYDVKMKEKGDIPEGYSVSREKKERFSLILESASTNQTSMYLCASSLSFAQGYNSPLHFGNGTRLTVT.

The sample holds many counts of this clonotype. V usage is TRBV20-1 and J usage is TRBJ2-5; 9 bases line up with TRBD1. V trimming: 5 bases; J trimming: 5 bases; junction bases outside the gene matches: 6. Per the germline V gene, CDR1 is DFQATT and CDR2 is SNEGSKA (reference sequence). The CDR3 has 13 residues. CDR3 region: CSAYRDREETQYF. CDR3 DNA: TGCAGTGCTTACCGGGACAGGGAGGAGACCCAGTACTTC.

Many counts were recorded for this clonotype. The J gene is TRBJ1-4, the V gene TRBV6-5; D perhaps matches TRBD1 (5 bases). Trimming took 11 bases from V and 6 from J, leaving 16 bases between them. This CDR3 comprises 13 residues. The germline CDR1 and CDR2 sequences are MNHEY and SVGAGI. CDR3 region: CAARGQGHEKLFF. Here the CDR3 DNA reads TGTGCCGCCCGGGGTCAGGGCCATGAAAAACTGTTTTTT.

This clonotype was recorded at least ten times. The chain joins TRBV19 to TRBJ2-7, with 7 bases lining up with TRBD2. The CDR3 is 14 amino acids. V lost 2 bases, J lost 3 bases, and 4 bases stayed unmatched. Germline V gene data show CDR1 as LNHDA and CDR2 as SQIVND (reference sequence). DNA for the CDR3: TGTGCCAGTAGTATAAGGGAGGGGAACTACGAGCAGTACTTC. It translates to CASSIREGNYEQYF.

This clonotype came up many times. J is TRBJ2-7 and V is TRBV20-1; 7 nucleotides agree with TRBD2. V trimming: 4 bases; J trimming: 1 base; junction bases outside the gene matches: 13. The CDR3 runs 16 residues. Germline V gives CDR1 DFQATT, CDR2 SNEGSKA (reference sequence). The CDR3 protein is CSATGRWSGQSYEQYF. CDR3 DNA: TGCAGTGCTACCGGGAGGTGGTCTGGACAATCCTACGAGCAGTACTTC.

V is TRBV4-1 and J is TRBJ1-5; D is unresolved. Trimming pared 4 bases from V and 0 bases from J, leaving 13 bases between. CDR1 is MGHRA, CDR2 YSYEKL, per germline. CDR3 length: 16 residues. CDR3 region: CASSLRLGPSNQPQHF. CDR3 sequence (DNA): TGCGCCAGCAGCCTCCGCCTCGGCCCTAGCAATCAGCCCCAGCATTTT.

The chain uses TRBV29-1 and TRBJ1-1; D is ambiguous. V shed 3 bases and J shed 5 bases, with 13 bases lying between them. The CDR3 sequence is 13 residues long. CDR1 and CDR2 (germline): SQVTM, ANQGSEA. The CDR3 DNA is TGCAGCGTTGATCGGGGTATAGGTACTGAAGCTTTCTTT. It codes for CSVDRGIGTEAFF.

This chain uses TRBV12-3 or TRBV12-4 with TRBJ1-5; perhaps TRBD1 as D (6 bases). The CDR3 extends over 14 amino acids. V was clipped by 7 bases and J by 2 bases, with 12 bases between them. CDR3 sequence: CASINRQGNQPQHF. The CDR3 DNA is TGTGCCAGCATCAATCGACAGGGCAATCAGCCCCAGCATTTT.

This clonotype was detected ten times or more. The V call is TRBV6-1, the J call TRBJ1-3; no reliable D call. CDR3 length: 13 amino acids. The ends were cut back, 1 base at V and 3 bases at J, with 4 bases in the middle. Germline V gives CDR1 MNHNS, CDR2 SASEGT. CDR3 in DNA: TGTGCCAGCAGTGAAGAAGATGGAAACACCATATATTTT. This codes for CASSEEDGNTIYF.

The CDR3: CASSTRLAGAADTQYF. CDR3 DNA: TGTGCCAGCTCAACAAGACTAGCGGGAGCCGCAGATACGCAGTATTTT. The chain joins TRBV18 to TRBJ2-3; 12 nucleotides align to TRBD2. CDR3 size: 16 residues. CDR1 KGHSH and CDR2 LQKENI come from the germline V gene. V lost 5 bases to trimming and J lost 4 bases; unmatched junction nucleotides: 7.

This clonotype has at least ten counts. This chain links TRBV20-1 with TRBJ2-3; TRBD2 might be the D (6 bases). Germline CDR1 is DFQATT and CDR2 is SNEGSKA (reference sequence). Trimming took 6 bases from V and 1 from J, leaving 14 bases between them. The CDR3 length is 14 residues. The CDR3 sequence: CSAAGSGGTDTQYF. Here the CDR3 DNA reads TGCAGTGCGGCTGGTAGCGGAGGCACAGATACGCAGTATTTT.

This clonotype was observed a handful of times. V gene TRBV2 combines with J gene TRBJ2-3; D may be TRBD1 (6 bases). The ends were cut back, 7 bases at V and 0 bases at J, with 11 bases in the middle. The CDR3 is 14 amino acids. Germline CDR1 and CDR2: SNHLY and FYNNEI. The CDR3 region has the DNA TGTGCCAGCACGACAGGAAGCAGCACAGATACGCAGTATTTT. Translation: CASTTGSSTDTQYF.

This clonotype was counted a few times. This sequence joins TRBV19 and TRBJ1-5; D uncertain. The CDR3 has 14 residues. Trimming stripped 2 bases from V and 0 bases from J, with 5 bases between. CDR1 LNHDA and CDR2 SQIVND come from the germline V gene (reference sequence). In DNA, the CDR3 is TGTGCCAGTAGTATACACTCTAGCAATCAGCCCCAGCATTTT. This codes for CASSIHSSNQPQHF.